The T cell receptor (beta chain) under discussion was sequenced for a study of blood T cells in healthy people across ages. Study outcomes and limitations: It was found that TCR beta diversity correlated strongly with the percentage of naive T cells.

Sample-barcoded 5' priming and a J-beta primer mix drove a second PCR of roughly 6 to 12 cycles. TCRdb independently ran MiXCR on the 5' RACE reads; one entry per CDR3 protein. Of approximately 780,000 distinct CDR3 sequences listed, roughly 26% are singletons. As regards this clonotype: Its specificity is not known.

These data also formed part of another study, on T cells of mothers and their children. From that study: Roughly six children and their three healthy Caucasian mothers were the donors. Each child contributed approximately 3.3 million TCR beta CDR3 reads, while each mother contributed over 9.5 million.

The sequenced material came from blood. The source of this sequence is a boy aged 5 to 17 in good health.

CDR3: CASSLGSVGGGPPTPYEQYF. CDR3 nucleotide sequence: TGCGCCAGCAGCTTGGGATCTGTAGGTGGCGGACCACCGACACCCTACGAGCAGTACTTC. The V call is TRBV5-1, the J call TRBJ2-5, with D hard to call. Near its end, the DNA agrees better with TRBJ2-7, so the J call may be wrong. This CDR3 comprises 20 residues. Germline V gene data show CDR1 as SGHRS and CDR2 as YFSETQ.